Sequencing of this TCR beta chain was carried out in a study of T-cell reconstitution after alpha-beta-depleted transplantation in children. Germline lookup yields CDR1 SGHVS and CDR2 FQNEAQ. This CDR3 region has 16 residues. J gave up 5 bases and V 1 base, and 9 bases lay outside the gene matches. Unique molecular identifiers were used to barcode this TCRbeta library. TCRdb used MiXCR to reprocess the PCR reads, holding one entry per CDR3 protein. The sample carries about 640,000 distinct CDR3 sequences, 16% recorded once. This receptor was obtained from a human donor who donated a stem cell graft to a child with acute myeloid leukemia. The sample was PBMCs from the stem cell graft donor, taken from the stem cell graft. V is TRBV7-8 and J is TRBJ2-3; TRBD2 aligns across 7 bases. The CDR3 sequence: CASSLGAGSSGDTQYF. The CDR3 DNA reads TGTGCCAGCAGCTTAGGGGCCGGTTCTAGCGGAGATACGCAGTATTTT.